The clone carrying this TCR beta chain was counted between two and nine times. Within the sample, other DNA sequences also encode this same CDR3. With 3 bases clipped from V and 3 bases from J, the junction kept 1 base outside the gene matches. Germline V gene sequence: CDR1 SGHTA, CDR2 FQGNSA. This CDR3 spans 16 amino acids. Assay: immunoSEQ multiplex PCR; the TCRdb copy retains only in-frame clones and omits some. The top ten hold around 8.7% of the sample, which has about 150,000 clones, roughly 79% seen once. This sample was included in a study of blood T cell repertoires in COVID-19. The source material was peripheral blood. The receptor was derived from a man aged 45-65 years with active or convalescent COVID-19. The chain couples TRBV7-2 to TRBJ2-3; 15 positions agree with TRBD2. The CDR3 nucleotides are TGTGCCAGCAGCTTGGGACTAGCGGGAGGAACAGATACGCAGTATTTT. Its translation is CASSLGLAGGTDTQYF.